The rows below give T cell receptor beta chains drawn from one sample of a study of shared clonotypes between healthy human individuals. Method: immunoSEQ multiplex PCR; TCRdb's copy keeps in-frame clones and lacks some. There are 300,000 to 350,000 clones in the sample; roughly 70% occur only once, and roughly 10% lies in the top ten. Source material: memory CD4+ T cells sorted from blood. These receptors originate from a man younger than 40 in good health. CDR3s include the opening cysteine and the closing phenylalanine or tryptophan. Each record gives: V gene, clone size, D gene, J gene, CDR3 DNA, CDR3 protein. D genes are given only for firm matches. Some rows have no size entry. The others give once, few or many, or a class for an expanded clone.

V: TRBV6-4
size: NA
D: NA
J: TRBJ2-1
DNA: TGTGCCAGCTCCGCCGCGGGCACTCCAAGGAATGAGCAGTTCTTC
CDR3: CASSAAGTPRNEQFF

V: TRBV5-1
size: NA
D: NA
J: TRBJ2-7
DNA: TGCGCCAGCAGCGACACCACCTACGAGCAGTACTTC
CDR3: CASSDTTYEQYF

V: TRBV11-1
size: NA
D: TRBD2
J: TRBJ2-1
DNA: TGTGCCAGCAGCTTTAGGGATCTAGCGGGAGTTGTTGAGCAGTTCTTC
CDR3: CASSFRDLAGVVEQFF

V: TRBV28
size: NA
D: TRBD1
J: TRBJ2-1
DNA: TGTGCCAGCTACCGGGACAGCTACAATGAGCAGTTCTTC
CDR3: CASYRDSYNEQFF

V: TRBV28
size: NA
D: NA
J: TRBJ1-2
DNA: TGTGCCAGCACTCCACAGCTAATCTATGGCTACACCTTC
CDR3: CASTPQLIYGYTF

V: TRBV5-4
size: NA
D: NA
J: TRBJ2-5
DNA: TGTGCCAGCAGCTTGGTGGCAGGGGGAGGGGAGACCCAGTACTTC
CDR3: CASSLVAGGGETQYF

V: TRBV5-4
size: NA
D: NA
J: TRBJ2-3
DNA: TGTGCCAGCAGCTCCCAGGACCTCACAGATACGCAGTATTTT
CDR3: CASSSQDLTDTQYF

V: TRBV14
size: NA
D: TRBD2
J: TRBJ2-2
DNA: TGTGCCAGCAGCGTTACGGGGACTAGCGGTTCCGGGGAGCTGTTTTTT
CDR3: CASSVTGTSGSGELFF

V: TRBV4-1
size: NA
D: TRBD1
J: TRBJ2-6
DNA: TGCGCCAGCAGCCAAGATCTGGGACAGGGGATCGTTGGGGCCAACGTCCTGACTTTC
CDR3: CASSQDLGQGIVGANVLTF

V: TRBV27
size: NA
D: TRBD2
J: TRBJ2-7
DNA: TGTGCCAGCAAAATAGCGGGAGGGCCATACGAGCAGTACTTC
CDR3: CASKIAGGPYEQYF

V: TRBV9
size: NA
D: NA
J: TRBJ1-1
DNA: TGTGCCAGCAGCGTAGTCCAGGGGCGAATGGGGACTGAAGCTTTCTTT
CDR3: CASSVVQGRMGTEAFF

V: TRBV2
size: NA
D: NA
J: TRBJ1-1
DNA: TGTGCCAGCGGTACAGGGCAGAGGACTGAAGCTTTCTTT
CDR3: CASGTGQRTEAFF

V: TRBV7-7
size: once
D: TRBD1
J: TRBJ2-5
DNA: TGTGCTAGCACCGTTCGGACAGGAGAGAAAGAGACCCAGTACTTC
CDR3: CASTVRTGEKETQYF

V: TRBV5-6
size: once
D: TRBD1
J: TRBJ2-3
DNA: TGTGCCAGCAGCGACGGACAGGGCGCAGATACGCAGTATTTT
CDR3: CASSDGQGADTQYF

V: TRBV19
size: NA
D: NA
J: TRBJ2-7
DNA: TGTGCCAGTAGTAAAGCGGCATTCCTTACCTACGAGCAGTACTTC
CDR3: CASSKAAFLTYEQYF

V: TRBV6-1
size: once
D: TRBD2
J: TRBJ2-3
DNA: TGTGCCAGCGCCGGGACTAGCGGGAGGGATACGCAGTATTTT
CDR3: CASAGTSGRDTQYF

V: TRBV5-6
size: NA
D: NA
J: TRBJ2-5
DNA: TGTGCCAGCAGCTTGGCCGGGGAGACCCAGTACTTC
CDR3: CASSLAGETQYF

V: TRBV12-2
size: NA
D: NA
J: TRBJ2-3
DNA: TGTGCAAGTCGCTTAGTTGCAGGGGGCAGGTCAGATACGCAGTATTTT
CDR3: CASRLVAGGRSDTQYF

V: TRBV6-1
size: NA
D: NA
J: TRBJ1-5
DNA: TGTGCCAGCAGTGAAGCGCCCTTTGGACAGTCGAATCAGCCCCAGCATTTT
CDR3: CASSEAPFGQSNQPQHF

V: TRBV4-3
size: once
D: NA
J: TRBJ2-7
DNA: TGCGCCAGCAGCCAATCGGCTGGGGGCGACGAGCAGTACTTC
CDR3: CASSQSAGGDEQYF

V: TRBV28
size: once
D: NA
J: TRBJ2-7
DNA: TGTGCCAGCAGTTTAGGAGGGGTGAGCGGGCTCCACGAGCAGTACTTC
CDR3: CASSLGGVSGLHEQYF

V: TRBV5-1
size: NA
D: NA
J: TRBJ2-6
DNA: TGCGCCAGCAGCAGCGAGGACTCTGGGGCCAACGTCCTGACTTTC
CDR3: CASSSEDSGANVLTF

V: TRBV9
size: NA
D: TRBD1
J: TRBJ1-2
DNA: TGTGCCAGCAGCGTCCAGGGGGCGGACTATGGCTACACCTTC
CDR3: CASSVQGADYGYTF

V: TRBV5-4
size: NA
D: NA
J: TRBJ2-7
DNA: TGTGCCAGCAGCCGAGGGACAATAGCGAGTGAGCAGTACTTC
CDR3: CASSRGTIASEQYF

V: TRBV6-1
size: few
D: NA
J: TRBJ2-1
DNA: TGTGCCAGCAGTGAAATAGGCGAGCAGTTCTTC
CDR3: CASSEIGEQFF